This is a list of T cell receptor beta chains from one sample in a study of cytomegalovirus exposure and HLA in healthy donors. Libraries were prepared by immunoSEQ multiplex PCR; TCRdb keeps only in-frame clonotypes and omits some of them. Its table lists around 140,000 clones. Sequencing was performed on PBMCs. These receptors all come from a woman in her fifties or sixties in good health and CMV-seronegative. Both conserved end residues are part of each CDR3. The D gene is left open where the match is weak.

cdr3_aa	cdr3_nt	v_call	j_call	d_call
CASSLGQGGATEAFF	TGTGCCAGCAGCTTGGGACAGGGGGGGGCCACTGAAGCTTTCTTT	TRBV13	TRBJ1-1	TRBD1
CASSEYGLPRRDEQFF	TGTGCCAGCAGTGAATATGGCCTCCCCCGTCGGGATGAGCAGTTCTTC	TRBV25-1	TRBJ2-1	.
CASSHGDRGRYEQYF	TGTGCCAGCAGCCACGGGGACAGGGGACGCTACGAGCAGTACTTC	TRBV5-6	TRBJ2-7	TRBD1
CASSGRLRGVETQYF	TGTGCCAGTAGCGGAAGACTCCGGGGTGTAGAGACCCAGTACTTC	TRBV19	TRBJ2-5	.
CASSFGGGTEYNSPLHF	TGTGCCAGCAGCTTCGGGGGGGGGACAGAGTATAATTCACCCCTCCACTTT	TRBV4-2	TRBJ1-6	TRBD1
CASSLMRETQYF	TGTGCCAGCAGCTTAATGCGAGAGACCCAGTACTTC	TRBV11-2	TRBJ2-5	.
CASSLSGTNEKLFF	TGTGCCAGCAGCTTAAGCGGAACTAATGAAAAACTGTTTTTT	TRBV7-2	TRBJ1-4	.
CASSPGLAGVITGELFF	TGCGCCAGCAGCCCGGGACTAGCGGGAGTAATAACCGGGGAGCTGTTTTTT	TRBV5-1	TRBJ2-2	TRBD2
CASSETGNTEAFF	TGTGCCAGCAGTGAAACGGGGAACACTGAAGCTTTCTTT	TRBV6-1	TRBJ1-1	.
CASSLAPFSGRFYNEQFF	TGTGCCAGCAGCCTAGCCCCCTTCAGCGGGAGGTTTTACAATGAGCAGTTCTTC	TRBV13	TRBJ2-1	TRBD2
CASSEGFLGNEQYF	TGTGCCAGCAGTGAGGGTTTCCTAGGAAACGAGCAGTACTTC	TRBV2	TRBJ2-7	.
CASSQVAGREQYF	TGTGCCAGCAGCCAAGTAGCGGGACGAGAGCAGTACTTC	TRBV7-7	TRBJ2-7	TRBD2
CASSPGGILEQYF	TGTGCCAGCAGTCCGGGAGGTATACTCGAGCAGTACTTC	TRBV6-1	TRBJ2-7	TRBD2
CASSLDPGANVLTF	TGCGCCAGCAGCTTGGATCCGGGGGCCAACGTCCTGACTTTC	TRBV5-1	TRBJ2-6	.
CASSPTGGASIYGYTF	TGTGCCAGCAGTCCGACAGGGGGCGCTAGTATCTATGGCTACACCTTC	TRBV28	TRBJ1-2	TRBD1
CASTDRGSSYNEQFF	TGTGCCAGCACGGACAGGGGGAGCTCCTACAATGAGCAGTTCTTC	TRBV6-5	TRBJ2-1	TRBD1
CASSLDRGAWAGTEAFF	TGTGCCAGCAGCTTAGATCGGGGAGCATGGGCTGGTACTGAAGCTTTCTTT	TRBV7-9	TRBJ1-1	.
CASSLTGTEAFF	TGCGCCAGCAGCTTGACAGGGACTGAAGCTTTCTTT	TRBV5-1	TRBJ1-1	.
CASGRRLQNIQYF	TGTGCCAGCGGCCGGAGACTACAAAACATTCAGTACTTC	TRBV2	TRBJ2-4	.
CASSSYRDSQEYEQYF	TGTGCCAGCAGCTCGTACCGGGACAGTCAAGAGTACGAGCAGTACTTC	TRBV7-9	TRBJ2-7	TRBD1
CASSGQGFPYEQYF	TGCGCCAGCAGCGGACAGGGGTTTCCCTACGAGCAGTACTTC	TRBV5-1	TRBJ2-7	TRBD1
CATERGFTQYF	TGTGCCACCGAAAGGGGGTTCACGCAGTATTTT	TRBV19	TRBJ2-3	.